These 14 T cell receptor beta chains were all obtained from the same sample, sequenced in a study of blood T cells in healthy people across ages. Using a J-beta primer mix together with a sample-barcoded 5' primer, a second PCR was run for roughly 6 to 12 cycles. Using its own MiXCR run on the 5' RACE reads, TCRdb lists one record per CDR3 protein. The table records 1.5 million to 2 million distinct CDR3 sequences, 28% of them present only once. Material: blood. The receptors stem from a woman aged 30 to 39 in good health.

The V call is TRBV20-1, the J call TRBJ2-7; D unresolved. V lost 2 bases, J lost 2 bases, and 28 bases lay in between. This CDR3 spans 19 amino acids. In germline, CDR1 is DFQATT, CDR2 SNEGSKA (reference sequence). In nucleotides, the CDR3 is TGCAGTGCTAGAAGGTGGGTCGACACCCCAACAACTGCCCCCTACGAGCAGTACTTC. This encodes CSARRWVDTPTTAPYEQYF.

The sample holds a few counts of this clonotype. The gene calls are TRBV7-6 and TRBJ2-1, with D possibly matching TRBD2 (6 bases). The end of the DNA fits TRBJ2-7 better, so the J call may be wrong. This CDR3 spans 15 amino acids. Germline V lookup: CDR1 SGHVS, CDR2 FNYEAQ. The CDR3 region is CASSFSGGSYNEQYF. Here the CDR3 DNA reads TGTGCCAGCAGTTTTAGCGGAGGCTCCTACAATGAGCAGTACTTC.

This clonotype was detected many times. The rearrangement uses TRBV20-1 and TRBJ2-5; 9 positions match TRBD2. This CDR3 contains 15 residues. From germline, CDR1 is DFQATT and CDR2 SNEGSKA (reference sequence). The J segment lost 4 bases and the V segment lost 5 bases, leaving 11 bases of the junction unmatched. CDR3 DNA sequence: TGCAGTGCTTTGCGGGAGGGATATTCTGGAGAGACCCAGTACTTC. This codes for CSALREGYSGETQYF.

Ten or more counts support this clonotype. The chain couples TRBV7-9 to TRBJ1-2; D ambiguous. Looked up from germline, CDR1 is SEHNR and CDR2 is FQNEAQ (reference sequence). The V gene lost 5 bases and the J gene lost 4 bases, with 17 bases spanning the gap. The CDR3 runs to 15 residues. This CDR3 reads CASSNRDPDGYGYTF. The CDR3 DNA reads as TGTGCCAGCAGCAACCGGGATCCAGACGGCTATGGCTACACCTTC.

This sequence joins TRBV5-5 and TRBJ2-1; D perhaps matches TRBD1 (6 bases). CDR1 is SGHKS and CDR2 is YYEKEE in the germline V gene (reference sequence). The length of the CDR3 is 16 residues. V gave up 0 bases and J gave up 10 bases, with 20 bases separating them. The CDR3 nucleotides read TGTGCCAGCAGCTTGGAGCAGGGGACCGTGGGCTACGAGCAGTTCTTC. Protein product: CASSLEQGTVGYEQFF.

This chain links TRBV14 with TRBJ1-6, with D perhaps matching TRBD1 (5 bases). CDR1 is SGHDN and CDR2 is FVKESK in the germline V gene. CDR3 size: 14 residues. The ends were cut back, 4 bases at V and 6 bases at J, with 10 bases in the middle. DNA of the CDR3: TGTGCCAGCAGCCGGGACTTTGGTAATTCACCCCTCCACTTT. Translation gives CASSRDFGNSPLHF.

The chain links TRBV5-1 to TRBJ2-2; maybe TRBD1 (6 bases). V was clipped by 1 base and J by 3 bases, with 10 bases between them. Germline-derived CDR1 and CDR2 are SGHRS and YFSETQ. CDR3 length: 15 amino acids. DNA for the CDR3: TGCGCCAGCAGCTTGTCAGGGGCCGACACCGGGGAGCTGTTTTTT. It translates to CASSLSGADTGELFF.

This clonotype has more than one count but fewer than ten. The chain has TRBV20-1 and TRBJ2-7; 7 nucleotides line up with TRBD2. CDR3 length: 14 residues. CDR1 is DFQATT, CDR2 SNEGSKA, per germline (reference sequence). The CDR3 DNA is TGCTCCTTCCTGGGGACTACCAGCTCCTACGAGCAGTACTTC. It translates to CSFLGTTSSYEQYF.

This clonotype was observed at least ten times. V is TRBV7-9 and J is TRBJ2-7; D remains unclear. Trimming pared 1 base from V and 7 bases from J, leaving 14 bases between. This CDR3 spans 14 amino acids. The germline V gene has CDR1 SEHNR and CDR2 FQNEAQ (reference sequence). The CDR3 DNA reads TGTGCCAGCAGCTTAGGGGCTCTGGCGATGGAGCAGTACTTC. It encodes CASSLGALAMEQYF.

Ten or more counts support this clonotype. The V gene is TRBV4-3, the J gene TRBJ2-7; 10 nucleotides line up with TRBD2. Germline CDR1 LGHNA, CDR2 YSLEER. The V gene end was trimmed by 0 bases and the J gene end by 3 bases; junction bases not matched to a gene: 5. The length of the CDR3 is 16 residues. CDR3 DNA: TGCGCCAGCAGCCAAGAAAGGACTAGCGGCCGCTACGAGCAGTACTTC. It codes for CASSQERTSGRYEQYF.

The chain couples TRBV12-3 or TRBV12-4 to TRBJ1-1; D is unresolved. V gave up 2 bases and J gave up 0 bases, with 7 bases separating them. The CDR3 totals 14 residues. The CDR3: CASSLSVMNTEAFF. The CDR3 DNA is TGTGCCAGCAGTTTATCGGTTATGAACACTGAAGCTTTCTTT.

The gene calls are TRBV25-1 and TRBJ2-7, with D possibly matching TRBD2 (7 bases). The CDR3 has 16 amino acids. V dropped 7 bases and J dropped 0 bases, with 19 bases sitting between them. Germline assignment: CDR1 MGHDK and CDR2 SYGVNS. The CDR3: CASTNPGASGSYEQYF. DNA of the CDR3: TGTGCCAGCACCAACCCGGGGGCTAGCGGCTCCTACGAGCAGTACTTC.

The chain is built from TRBV20-1 and TRBJ2-2; 9 bases agree with TRBD2. CDR3 length: 15 amino acids. After removal of 4 bases from V and 3 bases from J, the junction contained 6 bases not matched to a gene. Germline CDR1 reads DFQATT; CDR2 reads SNEGSKA (reference sequence). The CDR3 coding sequence is TGCAGTGCTACAGCGGGGGGCAGAGACACCGGGGAGCTGTTTTTT. As protein: CSATAGGRDTGELFF.

V is TRBV19 and J is TRBJ1-5, with D perhaps matching TRBD1 (5 bases). The CDR3 has 16 residues. V gave up 3 bases and J gave up 2 bases, with 14 bases separating them. Germline V gene lookup returns CDR1 LNHDA and CDR2 SQIVND (reference sequence). CDR3 DNA sequence: TGTGCCAGTAGTATGACGAGGGGACGGGGCAATCAGCCCCAGCATTTT. This codes for CASSMTRGRGNQPQHF.